One and the same sample provided the 8 T cell receptor beta chains below, sequenced in a study of blood T cell repertoires in COVID-19. TCRdb's table, derived via immunoSEQ multiplex PCR, lists solely in-frame clones and lacks some. The sample lists around 100,000 clones, more than 80% occurring once. Sequenced input: peripheral blood. The receptors originated from a woman in her sixties with COVID-19, enrolled during active disease.

This clone was picked up one time. This chain joins TRBV7-8 and TRBJ1-2, with 7 bases fitting TRBD1. This CDR3 region has 14 residues. J gave up 8 bases and V 2 bases, and 8 bases lay outside the gene matches. Germline V gene data show CDR1 as SGHVS and CDR2 as FQNEAQ. CDR3 residues: CASSLWTQGWGYTF. CDR3 sequence (DNA): TGTGCCAGCAGCTTATGGACACAGGGGTGGGGCTACACCTTC.

This chain links TRBV5-1 with TRBJ2-5; perhaps TRBD2 as D (7 bases). With 7 bases removed from V and 1 base from J, the gap between germline ends came to 20 bases. CDR1 is SGHRS and CDR2 is YFSETQ in the germline V gene. The CDR3 has 16 amino acids. CDR3 DNA sequence: TGCGCCAGCTGCGGACGGGGAGGGGGGCCCCAAGAGACCCAGTACTTC. Amino acids: CASCGRGGGPQETQYF.

V gene TRBV10-3 combines with J gene TRBJ1-2; D might be TRBD1 (5 bases). Germline lookup yields CDR1 ENHRY and CDR2 SYGVKD. Trimming removed 6 bases from V and 10 bases from J, with 12 bases in between. This CDR3 spans 11 amino acids. CDR3 sequence reads: CAIRETGDYTF. The CDR3 nucleotides read TGTGCCATCAGGGAAACAGGAGACTACACCTTC.

The gene calls are TRBV10-2 and TRBJ2-3; TRBD2 aligns across 12 bases. With 2 bases clipped from V and 4 bases from J, the junction kept 7 bases outside the gene matches. The CDR3 covers 17 residues. The germline V gene has CDR1 WSHSY and CDR2 SAAADI. The CDR3 DNA is TGCGCCAGCAGTGAGGCCCTAGCGGGGGGGCTTCCAGATACGCAGTATTTT. Translating it yields CASSEALAGGLPDTQYF.

This clone showed up just once. For the CDR3, the DNA is TGTGCCAGCAGCCCCCCTGGCCCCGGAGGTGGAAACACCATATATTTT. This codes for CASSPPGPGGGNTIYF. The chain employs TRBV9 and TRBJ1-3, with D hard to call. Trimming cost V 4 bases and J 3 bases, with 17 bases left between them. In germline, CDR1 is SGDLS, CDR2 YYNGEE. The length of the CDR3 is 16 residues. Variable domain in full (rest from reference TRBV9 and TRBJ1-3): DSGVTQTPKHLITATGQRVTLRCSPRSGDLSVYWYQQSLDQGLQFLIQYYNGEERAKGNILERFSAQQFPDLHSELNLSSLELGDSALYFCASSPPGPGGGNTIYFGEGSWLTVV.

This chain uses TRBV4-1 with TRBJ1-5; 11 nucleotides agree with TRBD1. The V gene end was trimmed by 2 bases and the J gene end by 6 bases; junction bases not matched to a gene: 9. CDR3 size: 17 residues. Germline CDR1 reads MGHRA; CDR2 reads YSYEKL. The DNA of the CDR3 is TGCGCCAGCAGCCAAACCGGACAGGGGGCAGTTATTCAGCCCCAGCATTTT. Its protein is CASSQTGQGAVIQPQHF.

This clone was recorded once. This chain joins TRBV5-1 and TRBJ2-7, with 10 bases matching TRBD2. The V and J ends lost 5 bases and 3 bases, in that order; junction bases with no gene match: 5. Per the germline V gene, CDR1 is SGHRS and CDR2 is YFSETQ. This CDR3 has 14 residues. In DNA form, the CDR3 reads TGCGCCAGCAGTCGAACTAGCGGGGTCTACGAGCAGTACTTC. It yields the protein CASSRTSGVYEQYF.

This sequence joins TRBV5-8 and TRBJ1-4, with D possibly being TRBD1 (5 bases). CDR1 is SGHTS and CDR2 is YDEGEE in the germline V gene. Trimming pared 0 bases from V and 5 bases from J, leaving 11 bases between. The CDR3 has 15 amino acids. The CDR3 protein is CASSLDLGLNEKLFF. The DNA for the CDR3 is TGTGCCAGCAGCTTGGACCTGGGGCTGAATGAAAAACTGTTTTTT.